Below are 24 T cell receptor beta chains sequenced from a single sample in a study of blood T cell repertoires in COVID-19. Some clones are missing from TCRdb's copy, which holds only in-frame ones; the method was immunoSEQ multiplex PCR. The table has almost 500,000 clones, about nine tenths seen once. Sequencing input: PBMCs or T cells enriched from blood (not recorded which). The source of these receptors is a woman between 55 and 75 years old who had recovered from COVID-19.

The chain has TRBV25-1 and TRBJ2-1; a weak D match, TRBD2 (5 bases). Germline V gene data show CDR1 as MGHDK and CDR2 as SYGVNS. This CDR3 is built from 14 residues. V was pared by 3 bases and J by 7 bases, with 13 bases between. The CDR3 DNA is TGTGCCAGCAGTGATTGGAATAGCGAAAATGAGCAGTTCTTC. Translated: CASSDWNSENEQFF.

The sample holds one count of this clone. This chain links TRBV10-3 with TRBJ2-3; the match to TRBD2 covers 7 bases. With V trimmed by 8 bases and J by 3 bases, 2 bases remained unmatched. Per the germline V gene, CDR1 is ENHRY and CDR2 is SYGVKD. This CDR3 contains 12 residues. This CDR3 is CAIGGDTDTQYF. As DNA, the CDR3 is TGTGCCATCGGGGGGGATACAGATACGCAGTATTTT.

The chain joins TRBV18 to TRBJ2-7, with 9 bases identical to TRBD2. With 6 bases clipped from V and 5 bases from J, the junction kept 14 bases outside the gene matches. Germline assignment: CDR1 KGHSH and CDR2 LQKENI. The CDR3 is made up of 16 amino acids. CDR3 sequence (DNA): TGTGCCAGCTCTCCTACGGGAGCGGGGGGTAAGAACGAGCAGTACGTC. Amino acids: CASSPTGAGGKNEQYV.

This clone was detected once. The chain joins TRBV7-2 to TRBJ2-3; 9 bases match TRBD2. Germline V gives CDR1 SGHTA, CDR2 FQGNSA. Losses at the gene ends were 0 bases for V and 5 bases for J; bases not matched to a gene: 3. The CDR3 is 15 residues long. The CDR3 bases are TGTGCCAGCAGCTTAGCAGCGGGGGGTGGAGATACGCAGTATTTT. Encoded protein: CASSLAAGGGDTQYF.

The V and J genes are TRBV7-2 and TRBJ1-2, with TRBD1 identical over 8 bases. Germline V gene data show CDR1 as SGHTA and CDR2 as FQGNSA. V dropped 0 bases and J dropped 4; count of bases not matched to a gene: 4. This CDR3 is 15 amino acids long. CDR3: CASSLANRGFYGYTF. The CDR3 nucleotides are TGTGCCAGCAGCTTAGCGAACAGGGGGTTCTATGGCTACACCTTC.

The V gene is TRBV10-3, the J gene TRBJ1-2; D unresolved. CDR1 and CDR2 from the germline V gene are ENHRY and SYGVKD. The CDR3 loop spans 12 amino acids. The V and J ends lost 4 bases and 8 bases respectively, with 11 bases between them. The CDR3 DNA reads as TGTGCCATCAGTGCGGGGAAGGAGGGCTACACCTTC. This gives the protein CAISAGKEGYTF.

The chain couples TRBV11-3 to TRBJ2-6, with D tentatively TRBD1 (5 bases). Looked up from germline, CDR1 is SGHNT and CDR2 is YENEEA. This CDR3 is 19 amino acids long. Trimming shortened V by 2 bases and J by 0 bases, and 17 bases separated the two germline ends. The CDR3 protein is CASSLLGATRASGANVLTF. The DNA for the CDR3 is TGTGCCAGCAGCTTACTAGGCGCCACCAGGGCCTCTGGGGCCAACGTCCTGACTTTC.

The chain links TRBV4-2 to TRBJ1-2, with 8 nucleotides matching TRBD1. Germline V gives CDR1 LGHNA, CDR2 YNFKEQ. This CDR3 is built from 15 residues. The ends lost 1 base at V and 4 bases at J; junction bases unmatched: 5. The CDR3 here is CASSQAPGQAYGYTF. The CDR3 DNA reads TGTGCCAGCAGCCAAGCCCCGGGACAGGCCTATGGCTACACCTTC.

CDR3 residues: CASSLAGPTDTQYF. The CDR3 DNA follows: TGTGCCAGCAGCTTAGCGGGTCCCACAGATACGCAGTATTTT. The rearrangement joins TRBV25-1 to TRBJ2-3, with 7 bases that match TRBD2. J lost 2 bases, V lost 6 bases, and 5 bases had no gene match. CDR1 is MGHDK and CDR2 is SYGVNS in the germline V gene. The CDR3 covers 14 residues.

This clone was observed a single time. The chain has TRBV3-1 (or the pseudogene TRBV3-2) and TRBJ2-7; tentative D call: TRBD2 (7 bases). Trimming left V 8 bases short and J 5 bases short, with 10 bases between. The germline V gene has CDR1 LGHDT and CDR2 YNNKEL (reference sequence). The CDR3 is 11 residues long. CDR3 sequence: CASRRGHEQYF. The CDR3 coding sequence is TGTGCCAGCCGGCGGGGGCACGAGCAGTACTTC.

The chain links TRBV11-2 to TRBJ1-5; TRBD1 matches 7 bases. This CDR3 contains 15 residues. J lost 7 bases, V lost 4 bases, and 10 bases had no gene match. Germline CDR1 SGHAT, CDR2 FQNNGV. The CDR3 nucleotides read TGTGCCAGCAGCTCAAAAGGAGGGACAGCACAGCCCCAGCATTTT. Its translation is CASSSKGGTAQPQHF.

This clone was picked up one time. The rearrangement joins TRBV3-1 (or the pseudogene TRBV3-2) to TRBJ1-1, with D unclear. Deletions cut 4 bases from V and 1 base from J, with 7 bases between. The V gene's germline CDR1 is LGHDT and CDR2 YNNKEL (reference sequence). This CDR3 has 13 residues. In DNA form, the CDR3 reads TGTGCCAGCAGCCTTGGCACGAACACTGAAGCTTTCTTT. This gives the protein CASSLGTNTEAFF.

This chain connects TRBV7-9 to TRBJ1-1, with TRBD1 matching over 8 bases. V lost 5 bases, J lost 8 bases, and 7 bases stayed unmatched. The CDR3 consists of 13 residues. Per germline, CDR1 SEHNR and CDR2 FQNEAQ (reference sequence). CDR3 DNA sequence: TGTGCCAGCAGCCCAATTGGACAGGGAGAAGCTTTCTTT. The encoded protein is CASSPIGQGEAFF.

V is TRBV10-3 and J is TRBJ1-4; the D gene is possibly TRBD1 (5 bases). The germline V gene has CDR1 ENHRY and CDR2 SYGVKD. This CDR3 comprises 16 residues. Trimming cost V 0 bases and J 1 base, with 9 bases left between them. DNA for the CDR3: TGTGCCATCAGTGAGTCAGTGGGGGGAACTAATGAAAAACTGTTTTTT. Amino acid sequence: CAISESVGGTNEKLFF.

This clone has a count of ten or more. This same CDR3 is encoded by further DNA sequences in the sample. This chain connects TRBV5-1 to TRBJ1-1; 11 bases fit TRBD1. The CDR3 runs to 14 residues. Germline CDR1 SGHRS, CDR2 YFSETQ. The V gene end was trimmed by 2 bases and the J gene end by 5 bases; junction bases not matched to a gene: 2. The CDR3: CASSLGTGGTEAFF. The CDR3 DNA follows: TGCGCCAGCAGCTTAGGGACAGGGGGAACTGAAGCTTTCTTT.

The chain joins TRBV9 to TRBJ1-2, with TRBD1 matching 8 bases. V lost 3 bases to trimming and J lost 6 bases; unmatched junction nucleotides: 7. The length of the CDR3 is 14 residues. Germline V lookup: CDR1 SGDLS, CDR2 YYNGEE. The CDR3 protein is CASSDIQGADGYTF. The DNA of the CDR3 is TGTGCCAGCAGCGACATCCAGGGGGCTGATGGCTACACCTTC. The full variable domain, completed using reference TRBV9 and TRBJ1-2, is DSGVTQTPKHLITATGQRVTLRCSPRSGDLSVYWYQQSLDQGLQFLIQYYNGEERAKGNILERFSAQQFPDLHSELNLSSLELGDSALYFCASSDIQGADGYTFGSGTRLTVV.

The J gene is TRBJ2-3, the V gene TRBV3-1 (or the pseudogene TRBV3-2), with D perhaps TRBD2 (5 bases). The ends were cut back, 0 bases at V and 6 bases at J, with 13 bases in the middle. Germline loops: CDR1 LGHDT, CDR2 YNNKEL (reference sequence). The CDR3 spans 15 residues. CDR3 in amino acids: CASSQDGALGDTQYF. The DNA of the CDR3 is TGTGCCAGCAGCCAAGATGGCGCACTAGGGGATACGCAGTATTTT.

The chain combines TRBV3-1 (or the pseudogene TRBV3-2) with TRBJ2-5, with D possibly being TRBD2 (6 bases). Trimming pared 0 bases from V and 3 bases from J, leaving 11 bases between. The CDR3 sequence is 15 residues long. Germline values: CDR1 LGHDT, CDR2 YNNKEL (reference sequence). CDR3 sequence: CASSQDWWGEETQYF. CDR3 coding DNA: TGTGCCAGCAGCCAAGATTGGTGGGGGGAAGAGACCCAGTACTTC.

The CDR3 spells CASSLQGVYEQYV. The CDR3 region has the DNA TGTGCCAGCAGTTTGCAGGGGGTGTACGAGCAGTACGTC. The V and J genes are TRBV12-3 or TRBV12-4 and TRBJ2-7; 7 nucleotides align to TRBD1. The ends lost 3 bases at V and 4 bases at J; junction bases unmatched: 3. This CDR3 is 13 amino acids long.

This chain joins TRBV3-1 (or the pseudogene TRBV3-2) and TRBJ2-1, with 11 bases lining up with TRBD2. CDR1 and CDR2 from the germline V gene are LGHDT and YNNKEL (reference sequence). The CDR3 loop spans 14 amino acids. Germline trimming cut 4 bases from V and 9 bases from J; bases unmatched to any gene: 5. CDR3: CASSRSSGGAEQFF. The CDR3 coding sequence is TGTGCCAGCAGCCGAAGTAGCGGGGGGGCTGAGCAGTTCTTC.

The chain is built from TRBV6-5 and TRBJ1-4, with D possibly matching TRBD1 (5 bases). CDR3 length equals 15 residues. Germline CDR1 and CDR2: MNHEY and SVGAGI. V was clipped by 2 bases and J by 7 bases, with 14 bases between them. In DNA form, the CDR3 reads TGTGCCAGCAGTTACACGGCGACAGCTACTGAAAAACTGTTTTTT. Residues: CASSYTATATEKLFF.

The V call is TRBV25-1, the J call TRBJ1-1; D call uncertain. The V end lost 1 base, the J end lost 3 bases, and 9 bases lay between the germline ends. This CDR3 is built from 14 residues. Germline values: CDR1 MGHDK, CDR2 SYGVNS. CDR3 protein: CASSEFEGYTEAFF. The CDR3 region has the DNA TGTGCCAGCAGTGAATTCGAGGGATACACTGAAGCTTTCTTT.

J is TRBJ1-6 and V is TRBV3-1 (or the pseudogene TRBV3-2), with D possibly TRBD1 on 5 matching bases. The CDR3 contains 17 residues. Germline CDR1 reads LGHDT; CDR2 reads YNNKEL (reference sequence). Between the trimmed V and J ends, which lost 3 bases and 0 bases, there was a span of 12 bases. The CDR3 bases are TGTGCCAGCAGCCAGAAAGGGGCAAGCTCCTATAATTCACCCCTCCACTTT. Translation gives CASSQKGASSYNSPLHF.

There are a few counts of this clone. The chain has TRBV21-1 and TRBJ1-5; the DNA was not used to check the table's D call, TRBD1. TRBV21-1 is a known pseudogene. This CDR3 is built from 16 residues. CDR3 DNA: TGTGCCAGCAGCAAGGAGTGGACAGGAAGGAATCAGCCCCAGCATTTT. Its translation is CASSKEWTGRNQPQHF.